This T cell receptor beta chain came from a study of early T cells in non-severe SARS-CoV-2 infection. Overall study: Chains from this unsorted whole-blood bulk RNA could not be paired. Study-wide points: VDJdb-based annotation leaned toward anti-spike CD8 responses and missed private and CD4 specificities.

V dropped 1 base and J dropped 2 bases, with 10 bases sitting between them. The length of the CDR3 is 15 residues. Germline loops: CDR1 SGHRS, CDR2 YFSETQ. Researchers tagged individual cDNA molecules with unique molecular identifiers. TCRdb reprocessed the 5' RACE reads with MiXCR, giving one entry per CDR3 protein. This repertoire shows fewer than 85,000 distinct CDR3 sequences, about 10% found once; its top ten account for approximately 12%. This clonotype was found many times. Its antigen is currently unknown. This TCR was recovered from an adult who was a healthcare worker with PCR-confirmed SARS-CoV-2 infection or an uninfected control (not recorded which). V usage is TRBV5-1 and J usage is TRBJ2-4; D is undetermined. Specimen: whole blood, collected at baseline. The CDR3 coding sequence is TGCGCCAGCAGCTTGATGGCAGGCCCCAAAAACATTCAGTACTTC. This encodes CASSLMAGPKNIQYF.